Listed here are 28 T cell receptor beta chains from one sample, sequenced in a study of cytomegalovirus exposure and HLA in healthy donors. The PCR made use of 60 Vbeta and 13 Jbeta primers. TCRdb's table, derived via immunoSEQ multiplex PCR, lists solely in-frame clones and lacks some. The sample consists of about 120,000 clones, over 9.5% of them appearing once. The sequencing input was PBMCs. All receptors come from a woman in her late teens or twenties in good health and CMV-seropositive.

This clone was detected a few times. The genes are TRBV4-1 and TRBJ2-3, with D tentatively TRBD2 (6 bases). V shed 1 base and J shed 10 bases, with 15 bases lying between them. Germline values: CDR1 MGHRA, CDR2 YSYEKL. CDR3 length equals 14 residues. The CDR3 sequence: CASSQGGVPLAQYF. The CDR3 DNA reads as TGCGCCAGCAGCCAAGGGGGGGTGCCGTTAGCGCAGTATTTT.

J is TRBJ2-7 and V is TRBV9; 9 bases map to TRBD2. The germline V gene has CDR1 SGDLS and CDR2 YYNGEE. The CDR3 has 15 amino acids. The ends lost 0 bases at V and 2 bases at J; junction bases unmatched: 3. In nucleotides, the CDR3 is TGTGCCAGCAGCGTAGGTAGCGGGAGTCCCTACGAGCAGTACTTC. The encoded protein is CASSVGSGSPYEQYF.

CDR3 sequence reads: CAISVGTKSNEQYF. The CDR3 coding sequence is TGTGCCATCAGTGTCGGGACAAAGTCGAACGAGCAGTACTTC. The chain employs TRBV10-3 and TRBJ2-7, with a weak D call TRBD1 (6 bases). Per germline, CDR1 ENHRY and CDR2 SYGVKD. This CDR3 region has 14 residues. Trimming left V 4 bases short and J 5 bases short, with 15 bases between.

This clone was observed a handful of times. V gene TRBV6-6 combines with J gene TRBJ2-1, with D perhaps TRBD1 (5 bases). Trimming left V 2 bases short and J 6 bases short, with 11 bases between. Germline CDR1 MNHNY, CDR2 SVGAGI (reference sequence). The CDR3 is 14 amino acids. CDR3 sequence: CASSYRGLGNEQFF. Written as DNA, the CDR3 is TGTGCCAGCAGTTACAGGGGTCTCGGCAATGAGCAGTTCTTC.

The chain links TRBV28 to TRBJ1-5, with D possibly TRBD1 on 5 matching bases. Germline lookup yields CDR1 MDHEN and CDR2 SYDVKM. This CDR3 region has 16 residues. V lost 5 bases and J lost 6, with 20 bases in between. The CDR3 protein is CASSQFTGPRGQPQHF. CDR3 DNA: TGTGCCAGCAGTCAATTTACCGGGCCTAGGGGTCAGCCCCAGCATTTT.

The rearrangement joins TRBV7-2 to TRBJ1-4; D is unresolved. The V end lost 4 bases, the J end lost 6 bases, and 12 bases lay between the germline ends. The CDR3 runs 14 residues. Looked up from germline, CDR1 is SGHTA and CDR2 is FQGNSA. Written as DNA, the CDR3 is TGTGCCAGCAGCTACCCTGGGCGGGATGAAAAACTGTTTTTT. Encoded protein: CASSYPGRDEKLFF.

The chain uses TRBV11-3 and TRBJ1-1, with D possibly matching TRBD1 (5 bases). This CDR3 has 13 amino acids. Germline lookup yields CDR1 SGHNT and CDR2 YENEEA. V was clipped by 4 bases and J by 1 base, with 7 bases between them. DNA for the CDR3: TGTGCCAGCAGCTCGCAGGGGAACACTGAAGCTTTCTTT. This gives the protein CASSSQGNTEAFF.

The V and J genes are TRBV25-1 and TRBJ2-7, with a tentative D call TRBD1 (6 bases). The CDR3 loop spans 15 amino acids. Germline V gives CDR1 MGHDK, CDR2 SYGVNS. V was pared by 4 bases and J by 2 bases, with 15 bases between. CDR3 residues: CASSGGQGPTYEQYF. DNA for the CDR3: TGTGCCAGCAGTGGGGGGCAGGGACCAACCTACGAGCAGTACTTC.

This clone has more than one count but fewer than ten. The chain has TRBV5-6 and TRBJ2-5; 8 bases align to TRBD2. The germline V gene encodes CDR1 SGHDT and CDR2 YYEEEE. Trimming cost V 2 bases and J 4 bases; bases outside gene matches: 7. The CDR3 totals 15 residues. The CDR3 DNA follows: TGTGCCAGCAGCTTTACCGGGGGGGCAGGAGAGACCCAGTACTTC. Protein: CASSFTGGAGETQYF. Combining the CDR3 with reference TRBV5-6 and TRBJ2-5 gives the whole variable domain DAGVTQSPTHLIKTRGQQVTLRCSPKSGHDTVSWYQQALGQGPQFIFQYYEEEERQRGNFPDRFSGHQFPNYSSELNVNALLLGDSALYLCASSFTGGAGETQYFGPGTRLLVL.

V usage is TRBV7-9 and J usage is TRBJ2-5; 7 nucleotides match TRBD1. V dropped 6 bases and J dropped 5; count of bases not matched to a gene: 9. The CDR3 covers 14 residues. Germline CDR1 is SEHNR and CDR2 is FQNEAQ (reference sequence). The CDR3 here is CASSSDRAQETQYF. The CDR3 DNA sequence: TGTGCCAGCAGTTCCGACAGGGCCCAGGAGACCCAGTACTTC.

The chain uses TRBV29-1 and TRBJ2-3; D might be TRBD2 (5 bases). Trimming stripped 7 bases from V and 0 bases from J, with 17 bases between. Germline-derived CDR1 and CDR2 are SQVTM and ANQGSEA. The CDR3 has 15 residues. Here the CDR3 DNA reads TGCAGCGCAGAAAGCGGTAGCGTTAGCACAGATACGCAGTATTTT. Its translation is CSAESGSVSTDTQYF.

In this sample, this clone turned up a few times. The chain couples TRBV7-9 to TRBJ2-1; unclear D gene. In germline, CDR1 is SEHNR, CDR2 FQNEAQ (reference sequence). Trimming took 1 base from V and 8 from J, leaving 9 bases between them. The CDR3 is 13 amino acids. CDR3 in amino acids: CASSLVSIYEQFF. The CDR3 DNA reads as TGTGCCAGCAGCTTAGTTAGTATCTATGAGCAGTTCTTC.

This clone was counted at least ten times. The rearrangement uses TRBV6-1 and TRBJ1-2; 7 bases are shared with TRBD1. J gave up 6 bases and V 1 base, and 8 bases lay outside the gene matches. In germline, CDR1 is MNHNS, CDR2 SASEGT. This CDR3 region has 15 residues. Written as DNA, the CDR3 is TGTGCCAGCAGTGAAGGGGGGACAGAGTCGGATGGCTACACCTTC. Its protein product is CASSEGGTESDGYTF.

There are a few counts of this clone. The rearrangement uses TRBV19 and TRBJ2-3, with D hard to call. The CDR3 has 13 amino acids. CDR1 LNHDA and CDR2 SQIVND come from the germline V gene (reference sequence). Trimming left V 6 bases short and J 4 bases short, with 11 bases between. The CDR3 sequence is CASRQVSADTQYF. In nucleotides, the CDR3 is TGTGCCAGTAGGCAGGTCTCGGCAGATACGCAGTATTTT.

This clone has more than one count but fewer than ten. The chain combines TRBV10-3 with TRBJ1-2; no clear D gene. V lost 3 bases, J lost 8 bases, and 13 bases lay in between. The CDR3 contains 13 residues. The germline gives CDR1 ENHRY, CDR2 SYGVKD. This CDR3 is CAISDAGGKGYTF. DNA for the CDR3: TGTGCCATCAGTGATGCGGGAGGAAAGGGCTACACCTTC.

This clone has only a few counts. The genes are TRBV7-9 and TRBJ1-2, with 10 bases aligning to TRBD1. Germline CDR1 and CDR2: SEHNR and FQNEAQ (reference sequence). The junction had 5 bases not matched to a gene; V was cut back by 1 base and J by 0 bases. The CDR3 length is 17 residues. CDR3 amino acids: CASSLGAGQGPNYGYTF. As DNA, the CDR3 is TGTGCCAGCAGCTTAGGGGCGGGACAGGGGCCTAACTATGGCTACACCTTC.

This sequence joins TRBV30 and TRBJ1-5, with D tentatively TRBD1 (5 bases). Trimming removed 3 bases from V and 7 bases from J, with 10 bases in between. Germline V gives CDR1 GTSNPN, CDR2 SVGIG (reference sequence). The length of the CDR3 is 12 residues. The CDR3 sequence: CAWSQGVQPQHF. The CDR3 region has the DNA TGTGCCTGGAGCCAGGGTGTGCAGCCCCAGCATTTT.

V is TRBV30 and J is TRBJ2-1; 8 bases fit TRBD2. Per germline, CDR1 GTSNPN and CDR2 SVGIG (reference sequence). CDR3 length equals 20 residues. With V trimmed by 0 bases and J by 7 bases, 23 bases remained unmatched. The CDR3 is CAWSVGGAPGGRKFGNEQFF. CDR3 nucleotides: TGTGCCTGGAGTGTTGGGGGGGCCCCAGGCGGGAGGAAGTTCGGGAATGAGCAGTTCTTC.

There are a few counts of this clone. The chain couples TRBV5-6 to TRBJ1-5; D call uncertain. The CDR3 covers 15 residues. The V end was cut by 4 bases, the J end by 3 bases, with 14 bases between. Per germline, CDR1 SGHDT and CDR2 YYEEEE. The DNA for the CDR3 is TGTGCCAGCAGCCAGGCTAACAGAGACAATCAGCCCCAGCATTTT. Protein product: CASSQANRDNQPQHF.

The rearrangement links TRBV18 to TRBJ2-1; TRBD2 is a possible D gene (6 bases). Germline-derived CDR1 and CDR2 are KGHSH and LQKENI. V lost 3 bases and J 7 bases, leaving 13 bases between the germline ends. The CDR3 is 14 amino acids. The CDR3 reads CASSPPERVNEQFF. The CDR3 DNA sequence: TGTGCCAGCTCACCCCCCGAGCGGGTTAATGAGCAGTTCTTC.

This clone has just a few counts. The DNA for the CDR3 is TGTGCCAGCAGGGAGAGGGGACTTGTGACCGGGGAGCTGTTTTTT. It is translated as CASRERGLVTGELFF. The chain employs TRBV5-4 and TRBJ2-2, with TRBD2 as a possible D gene (6 bases). The V gene lost 5 bases and the J gene lost 5 bases, with 16 bases spanning the gap. CDR3 length equals 15 residues. Germline V gene data show CDR1 as SGHNT and CDR2 as YYREEE (reference sequence).

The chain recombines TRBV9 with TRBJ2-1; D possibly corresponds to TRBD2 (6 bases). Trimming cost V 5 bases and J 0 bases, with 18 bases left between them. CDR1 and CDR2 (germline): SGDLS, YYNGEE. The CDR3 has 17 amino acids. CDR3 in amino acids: CASSDALAASSYNEQFF. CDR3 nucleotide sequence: TGTGCCAGCAGTGATGCTTTAGCGGCCAGCTCCTACAATGAGCAGTTCTTC.

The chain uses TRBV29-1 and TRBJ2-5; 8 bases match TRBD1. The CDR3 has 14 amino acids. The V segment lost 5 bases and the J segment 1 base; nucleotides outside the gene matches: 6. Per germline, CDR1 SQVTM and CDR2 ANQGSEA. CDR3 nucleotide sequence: TGCAGCGTTCTCCAGGGGGCAGGCCAAGAGACCCAGTACTTC. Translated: CSVLQGAGQETQYF.

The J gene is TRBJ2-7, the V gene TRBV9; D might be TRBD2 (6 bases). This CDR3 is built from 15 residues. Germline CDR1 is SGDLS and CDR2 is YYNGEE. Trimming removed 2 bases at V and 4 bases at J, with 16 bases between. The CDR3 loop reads CASSVGSLAHYEQYF. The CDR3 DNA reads TGTGCCAGCAGCGTCGGATCCCTAGCGCATTACGAGCAGTACTTC.

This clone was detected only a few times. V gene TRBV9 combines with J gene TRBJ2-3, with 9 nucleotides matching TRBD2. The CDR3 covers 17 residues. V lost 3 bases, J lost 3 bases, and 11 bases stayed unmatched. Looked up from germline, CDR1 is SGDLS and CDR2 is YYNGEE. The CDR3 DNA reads TGTGCCAGCAGCGACGGGACTAGCTCGATTGGTACAGATACGCAGTATTTT. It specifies CASSDGTSSIGTDTQYF.

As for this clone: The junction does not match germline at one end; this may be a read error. CDR3 nucleotides: TGTGCCACCAGCAGAGACTGGACGAACACCGGGGGGCTGTTTTTT. Translated, it gives CATSRDWTNTGGLFF. The chain links TRBV15 to TRBJ2-2; possible D gene TRBD2, 6 bases. The germline V gene encodes CDR1 LNHNV and CDR2 YYDKDF (reference sequence). The CDR3 extends over 15 amino acids.

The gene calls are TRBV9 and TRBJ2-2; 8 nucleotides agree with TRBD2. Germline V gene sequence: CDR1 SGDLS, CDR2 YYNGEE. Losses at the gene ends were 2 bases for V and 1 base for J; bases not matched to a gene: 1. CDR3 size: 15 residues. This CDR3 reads CASSVSGKNTGELFF. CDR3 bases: TGTGCCAGCAGCGTTAGCGGGAAGAACACCGGGGAGCTGTTTTTT.

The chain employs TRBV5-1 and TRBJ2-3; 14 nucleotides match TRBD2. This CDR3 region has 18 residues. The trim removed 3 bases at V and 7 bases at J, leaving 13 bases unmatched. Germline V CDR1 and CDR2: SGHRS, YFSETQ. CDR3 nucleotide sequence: TGCGCCAGCAGCTCCGGGACTAGCGGGAGTAATGGGAGGAATACGCAGTATTTT. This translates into CASSSGTSGSNGRNTQYF.